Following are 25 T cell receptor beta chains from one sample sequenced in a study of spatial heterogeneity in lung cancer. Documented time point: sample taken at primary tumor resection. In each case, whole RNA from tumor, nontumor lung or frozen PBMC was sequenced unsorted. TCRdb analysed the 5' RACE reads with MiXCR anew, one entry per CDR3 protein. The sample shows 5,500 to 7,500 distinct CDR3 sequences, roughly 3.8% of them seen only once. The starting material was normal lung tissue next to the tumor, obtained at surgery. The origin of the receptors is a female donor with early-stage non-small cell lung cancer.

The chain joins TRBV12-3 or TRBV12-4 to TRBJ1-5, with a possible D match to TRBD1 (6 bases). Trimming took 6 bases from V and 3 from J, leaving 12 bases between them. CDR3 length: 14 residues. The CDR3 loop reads CASSQDSLNQPQHF. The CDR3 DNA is TGTGCCAGCAGCCAGGACAGTCTCAATCAGCCCCAGCATTTT.

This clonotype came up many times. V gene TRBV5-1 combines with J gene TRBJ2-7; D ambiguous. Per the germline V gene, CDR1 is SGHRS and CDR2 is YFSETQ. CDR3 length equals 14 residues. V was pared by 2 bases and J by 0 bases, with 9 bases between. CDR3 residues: CASSLPSSSYEQYF. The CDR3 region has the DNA TGCGCCAGCAGCTTACCAAGTAGCTCCTACGAGCAGTACTTC. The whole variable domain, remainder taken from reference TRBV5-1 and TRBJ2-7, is KAGVTQTPRYLIKTRGQQVTLSCSPISGHRSVSWYQQTPGQGLQFLFEYFSETQRNKGNFPGRFSGRQFSNSRSEMNVSTLELGDSALYLCASSLPSSSYEQYFGPGTRLTVT.

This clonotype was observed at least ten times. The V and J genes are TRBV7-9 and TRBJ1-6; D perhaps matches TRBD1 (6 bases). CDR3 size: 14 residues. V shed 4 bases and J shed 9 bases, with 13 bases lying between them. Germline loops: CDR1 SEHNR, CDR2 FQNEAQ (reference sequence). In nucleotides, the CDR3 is TGTGCCAGCAGCTCCAAGGACAGTCGTTCACCCCTCCACTTT. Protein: CASSSKDSRSPLHF.

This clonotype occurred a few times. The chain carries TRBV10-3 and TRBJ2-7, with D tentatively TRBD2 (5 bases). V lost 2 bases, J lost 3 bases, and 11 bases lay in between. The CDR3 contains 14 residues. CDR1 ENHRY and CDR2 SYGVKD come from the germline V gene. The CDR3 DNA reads TGTGCCATCAGTGAGGGGCAGGAGGTCTACGAGCAGTACTTC. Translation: CAISEGQEVYEQYF.

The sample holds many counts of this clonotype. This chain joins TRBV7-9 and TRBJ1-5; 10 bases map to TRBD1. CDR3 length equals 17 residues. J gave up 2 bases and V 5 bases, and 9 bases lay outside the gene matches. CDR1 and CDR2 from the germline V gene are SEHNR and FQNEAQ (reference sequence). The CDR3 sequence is CASSRGTGTGGNQPQHF. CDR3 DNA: TGTGCCAGCAGCCGTGGGACCGGGACAGGGGGCAATCAGCCCCAGCATTTT.

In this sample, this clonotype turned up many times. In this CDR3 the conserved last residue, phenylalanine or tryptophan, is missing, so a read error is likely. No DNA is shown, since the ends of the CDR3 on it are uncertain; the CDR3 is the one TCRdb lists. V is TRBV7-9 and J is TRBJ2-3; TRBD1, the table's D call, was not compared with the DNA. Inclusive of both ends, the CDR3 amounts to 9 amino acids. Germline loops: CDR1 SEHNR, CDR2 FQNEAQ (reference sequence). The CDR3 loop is CASTTGTPL.

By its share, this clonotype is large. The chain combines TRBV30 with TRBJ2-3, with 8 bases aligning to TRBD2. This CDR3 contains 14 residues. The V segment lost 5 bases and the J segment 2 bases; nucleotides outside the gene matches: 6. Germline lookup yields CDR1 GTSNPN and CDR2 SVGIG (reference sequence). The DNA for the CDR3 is TGTGCCTGGGGGGCGGGGGGAAACACAGATACGCAGTATTTT. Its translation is CAWGAGGNTDTQYF.

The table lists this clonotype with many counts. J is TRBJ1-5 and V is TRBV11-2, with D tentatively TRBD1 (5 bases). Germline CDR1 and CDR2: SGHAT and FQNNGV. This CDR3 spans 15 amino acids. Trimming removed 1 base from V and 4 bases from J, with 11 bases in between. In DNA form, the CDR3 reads TGTGCCAGCAGCTTAGGGGCAGGGAGGAATCAGCCCCAGCATTTT. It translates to CASSLGAGRNQPQHF. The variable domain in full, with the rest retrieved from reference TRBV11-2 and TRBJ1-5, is EAGVAQSPRYKIIEKRQSVAFWCNPISGHATLYWYQQILGQGPKLLIQFQNNGVVDDSQLPKDRFSAERLKGVDSTLKIQPAKLEDSAVYLCASSLGAGRNQPQHFGDGTRLSIL.

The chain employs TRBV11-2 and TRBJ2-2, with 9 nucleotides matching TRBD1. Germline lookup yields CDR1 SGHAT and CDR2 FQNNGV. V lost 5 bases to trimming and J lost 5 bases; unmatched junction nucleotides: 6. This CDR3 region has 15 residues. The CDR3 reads CASSKDRGLTGELFF. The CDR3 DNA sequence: TGTGCCAGCAGCAAAGACAGGGGGTTAACCGGGGAGCTGTTTTTT. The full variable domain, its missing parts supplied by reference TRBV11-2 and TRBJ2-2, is EAGVAQSPRYKIIEKRQSVAFWCNPISGHATLYWYQQILGQGPKLLIQFQNNGVVDDSQLPKDRFSAERLKGVDSTLKIQPAKLEDSAVYLCASSKDRGLTGELFFGEGSRLTVL.

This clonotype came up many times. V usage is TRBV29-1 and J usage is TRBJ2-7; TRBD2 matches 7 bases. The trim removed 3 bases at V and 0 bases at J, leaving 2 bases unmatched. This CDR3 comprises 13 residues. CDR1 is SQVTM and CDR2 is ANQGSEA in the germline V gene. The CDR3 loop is CSVEGGTSYEQYF. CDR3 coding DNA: TGCAGCGTTGAGGGGGGGACCTCCTACGAGCAGTACTTC.

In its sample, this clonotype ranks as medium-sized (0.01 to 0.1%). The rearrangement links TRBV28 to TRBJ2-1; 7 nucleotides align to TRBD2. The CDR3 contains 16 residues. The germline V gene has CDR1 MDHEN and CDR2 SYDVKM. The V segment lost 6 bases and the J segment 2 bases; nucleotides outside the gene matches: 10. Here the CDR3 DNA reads TGTGCCAGCAGCCCAGAGGCTAGCGGCCCCTACAATGAGCAGTTCTTC. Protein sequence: CASSPEASGPYNEQFF.

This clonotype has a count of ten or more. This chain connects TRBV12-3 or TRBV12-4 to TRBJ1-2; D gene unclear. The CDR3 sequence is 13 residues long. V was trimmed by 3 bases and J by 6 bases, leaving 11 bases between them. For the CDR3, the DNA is TGTGCCAGCAGTTTCGGGCAGAATGATGGCTACACCTTC. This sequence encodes CASSFGQNDGYTF.

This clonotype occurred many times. The CDR3 region has the DNA TGCGCCAGCAGCCTTAGCGGCTACGAGCAGTACTTC. This sequence encodes CASSLSGYEQYF. The rearrangement links TRBV5-1 to TRBJ2-7, with D possibly being TRBD2 (6 bases). V gave up 4 bases and J gave up 3 bases, with 8 bases separating them. This CDR3 is 12 amino acids long. The germline V gene has CDR1 SGHRS and CDR2 YFSETQ.

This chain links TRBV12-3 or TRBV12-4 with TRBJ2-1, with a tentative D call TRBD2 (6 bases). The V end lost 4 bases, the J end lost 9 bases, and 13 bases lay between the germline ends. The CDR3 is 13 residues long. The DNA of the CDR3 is TGTGCCAGCAGTTCCAATAGCGGCGCTGAGCAGTTCTTC. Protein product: CASSSNSGAEQFF.

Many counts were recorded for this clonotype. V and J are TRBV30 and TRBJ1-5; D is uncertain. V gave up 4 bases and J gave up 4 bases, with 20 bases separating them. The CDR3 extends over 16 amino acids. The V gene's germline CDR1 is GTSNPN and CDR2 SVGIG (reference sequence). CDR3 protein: CAWISPPRARNQPQHF. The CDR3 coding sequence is TGTGCCTGGATCAGCCCCCCACGGGCCCGAAATCAGCCCCAGCATTTT.

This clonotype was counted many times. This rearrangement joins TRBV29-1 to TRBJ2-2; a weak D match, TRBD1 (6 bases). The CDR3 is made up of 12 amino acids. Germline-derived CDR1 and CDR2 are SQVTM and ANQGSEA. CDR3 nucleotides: TGCACCGCCGGACAGCCCACCGGGGAGCTGTTTTTT. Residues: CTAGQPTGELFF.

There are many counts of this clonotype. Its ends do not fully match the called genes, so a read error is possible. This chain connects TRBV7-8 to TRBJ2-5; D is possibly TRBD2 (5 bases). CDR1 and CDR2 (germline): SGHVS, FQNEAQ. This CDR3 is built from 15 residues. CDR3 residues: CASSSGGLGQGTQYF. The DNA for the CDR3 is TGTGCCAGCAGCTCTGGAGGATTGGGCCAAGGGACCCAGTACTTC. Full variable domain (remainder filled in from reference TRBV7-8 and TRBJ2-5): GAGVSQSPRYKVAKRGQDVALRCDPISGHVSLFWYQQALGQGPEFLTYFQNEAQLDKSGLPSDRFFAERPEGSVSTLKIQRTQQEDSAVYLCASSSGGLGQGTQYFGPGTRLLVL.

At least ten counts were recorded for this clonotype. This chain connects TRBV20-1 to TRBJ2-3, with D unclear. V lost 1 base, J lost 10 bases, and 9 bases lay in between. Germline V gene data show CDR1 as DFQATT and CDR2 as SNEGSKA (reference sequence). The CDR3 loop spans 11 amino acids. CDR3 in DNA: TGCAGTGCTAGAGCCGGCAGTGCGCAGTATTTT. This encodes CSARAGSAQYF.

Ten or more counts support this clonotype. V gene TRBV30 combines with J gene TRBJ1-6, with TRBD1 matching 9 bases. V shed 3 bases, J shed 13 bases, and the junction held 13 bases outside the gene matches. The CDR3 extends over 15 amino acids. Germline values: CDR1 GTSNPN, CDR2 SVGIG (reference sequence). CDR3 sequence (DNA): TGTGCCTGGAGCGGACCGGGACAGGGTGGTTTGCCCCTCCACTTT. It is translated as CAWSGPGQGGLPLHF.

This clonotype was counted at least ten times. The DNA of the CDR3 is TGTGCCAGCCAGGGGACCGACACAGATACGCAGTATTTT. Amino acid sequence: CASQGTDTDTQYF. The chain carries TRBV11-3 and TRBJ2-3; perhaps TRBD1 as D (6 bases). Between the trimmed V and J ends, which lost 8 bases and 2 bases, there was a span of 11 bases. The CDR3 runs to 13 residues. The germline V gene encodes CDR1 SGHNT and CDR2 YENEEA.

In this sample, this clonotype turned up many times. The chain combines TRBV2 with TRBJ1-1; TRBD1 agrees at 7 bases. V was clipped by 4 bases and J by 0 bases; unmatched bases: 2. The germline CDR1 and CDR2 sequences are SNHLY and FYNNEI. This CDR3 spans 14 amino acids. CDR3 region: CASSGQGVNTEAFF. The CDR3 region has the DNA TGTGCCAGCAGTGGGCAGGGGGTGAACACTGAAGCTTTCTTT.

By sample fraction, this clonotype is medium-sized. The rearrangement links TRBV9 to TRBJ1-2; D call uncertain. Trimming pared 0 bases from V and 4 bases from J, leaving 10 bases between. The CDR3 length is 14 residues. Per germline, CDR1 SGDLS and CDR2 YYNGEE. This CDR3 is CASSVAGEGYGYTF. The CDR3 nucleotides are TGTGCCAGCAGCGTAGCTGGGGAGGGCTATGGCTACACCTTC.

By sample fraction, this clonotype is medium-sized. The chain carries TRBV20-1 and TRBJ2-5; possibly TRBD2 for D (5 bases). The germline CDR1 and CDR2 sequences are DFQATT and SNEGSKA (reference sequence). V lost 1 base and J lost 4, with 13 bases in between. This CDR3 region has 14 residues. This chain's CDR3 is CSARGLASGETQYF. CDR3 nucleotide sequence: TGCAGTGCTAGAGGTTTAGCGTCCGGAGAGACCCAGTACTTC.

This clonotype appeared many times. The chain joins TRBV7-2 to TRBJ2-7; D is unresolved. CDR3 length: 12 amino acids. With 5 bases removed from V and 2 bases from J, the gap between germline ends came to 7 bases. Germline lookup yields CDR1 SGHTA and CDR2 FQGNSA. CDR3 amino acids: CASSQTTYEQYF. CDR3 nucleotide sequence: TGTGCCAGCAGCCAGACGACCTACGAGCAGTACTTC.

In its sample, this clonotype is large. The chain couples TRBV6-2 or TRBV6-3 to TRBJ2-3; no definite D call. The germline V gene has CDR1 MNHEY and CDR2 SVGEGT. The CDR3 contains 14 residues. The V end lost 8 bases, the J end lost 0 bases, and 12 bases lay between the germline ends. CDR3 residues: CASLPGHSTDTQYF. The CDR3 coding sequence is TGTGCCAGCCTCCCGGGCCATAGCACAGATACGCAGTATTTT.